This T cell receptor (beta chain) was identified during a study of cytomegalovirus exposure and HLA in healthy donors. Findings of the study overall: Using a false discovery rate of 0.05, a later analysis showed that 16,951 TCR beta sequences were associated with HLA alleles.

In regard to this clone: Its antigen is not known.

The CDR3 totals 15 residues. Germline CDR1 reads ENHRY; CDR2 reads SYGVKD. With 3 bases removed from V and 5 bases from J, the gap between germline ends came to 16 bases. The PCR had 60 Vbeta and 13 Jbeta primers. The table came from immunoSEQ multiplex PCR; TCRdb's copy has only in-frame clones and leaves some out. The table has just over 200,000 clones, about two thirds seen once. This TCR was sampled from a man aged 35-49 years in good health and CMV-seropositive. The gene calls are TRBV10-3 and TRBJ2-5; D may be TRBD2 (7 bases). The sequencing sample was made of PBMCs. This CDR3 reads CAISERQGGGETQYF. In DNA form, the CDR3 reads TGTGCCATCAGTGAAAGGCAGGGAGGGGGGGAGACCCAGTACTTC.